This T cell receptor beta chain was observed in a study of T cells in narcolepsy. Study results and caveats: Some memory CD4+ repertoires had no autoreactive clone sequences. Autoreactive clonotypes reportedly recurred in blood of same and different patients, not controls. HCRT-specific and TRIB2-specific autoreactive clonotypes appeared among same-patient CSF and blood CD4+ clonotypes.

Turning to this clone: Its antigen is still unknown.

The method was immunoSEQ multiplex PCR; TCRdb's version includes in-frame clones alone and lacks a portion of them. This table holds over 10,000 clones, around 90% found once. With 4 bases clipped from V and 1 base from J, the junction kept 11 bases outside the gene matches. Looked up from germline, CDR1 is LNHDA and CDR2 is SQIVND (reference sequence). CDR3 size: 18 residues. The chain recombines TRBV19 with TRBJ1-5; 9 positions match TRBD1. Sequencing was done on a sample of CD45RA- memory CD4+ T cells from PBMCs. The clonotype originates from a human donor with narcolepsy. The DNA for the CDR3 is TGTGCCAGTAGTACCCGACAGGGGGGGCCTACGAGCAATCAGCCCCAGCATTTT. Its protein product is CASSTRQGGPTSNQPQHF.